The 3 T cell receptor beta chains presented below share a single source sample, sequenced in a study of blood T cell repertoires in COVID-19 (dated by TCRdb to 2018 to 2021). Libraries were made using the immunoSEQ multiplex PCR assay. What TCRdb holds here is the immuneACCESS table cut down to in-frame rearrangements. Part of the clones is not present; checked against another copy, under half of the missing clones reflect an unresolved V gene, and the others are unexplained. In all, the sample holds roughly 200,000 clones, and 70% to 90% of those were seen once. The ten largest clones add up to 3.1% of the sample. What was sequenced was PBMCs or T cells enriched from blood (not recorded which). Source of these receptors: a woman in her forties or fifties in a cohort exposed to, infected with or recovered from COVID-19 (not recorded which).

The chain uses TRBV19 and TRBJ2-3, with D tentatively TRBD2 (5 bases). The CDR3 has 15 residues. Trimming left V 5 bases short and J 0 bases short, with 12 bases between. Germline values: CDR1 LNHDA, CDR2 SQIVND (reference sequence). The CDR3 DNA reads TGTGCCAGTAGTCTCAGACGGGGAAGCACAGATACGCAGTATTTT. Translating it yields CASSLRRGSTDTQYF.

The chain carries TRBV12-5 and TRBJ1-5; the match to TRBD1 covers 9 bases. Per the germline V gene, CDR1 is LGHNT and CDR2 is FRNRAP. The ends lost 5 bases at V and 0 bases at J; junction bases unmatched: 5. The CDR3 length is 16 residues. This CDR3 reads CASGNRDRDSNQPQHF. CDR3 DNA sequence: TGTGCTAGTGGTAACAGGGACAGGGATAGCAATCAGCCCCAGCATTTT.

The J gene is TRBJ2-6, the V gene TRBV7-9; D is perhaps TRBD1 (6 bases). Germline CDR1 SEHNR, CDR2 FQNEAQ (reference sequence). The CDR3 covers 17 residues. Deletions cut 1 base from V and 4 bases from J, with 14 bases between. CDR3 protein: CASSLGMGAEGANVLTF. As DNA, the CDR3 is TGTGCCAGCAGCTTAGGGATGGGGGCCGAAGGGGCCAACGTCCTGACTTTC.